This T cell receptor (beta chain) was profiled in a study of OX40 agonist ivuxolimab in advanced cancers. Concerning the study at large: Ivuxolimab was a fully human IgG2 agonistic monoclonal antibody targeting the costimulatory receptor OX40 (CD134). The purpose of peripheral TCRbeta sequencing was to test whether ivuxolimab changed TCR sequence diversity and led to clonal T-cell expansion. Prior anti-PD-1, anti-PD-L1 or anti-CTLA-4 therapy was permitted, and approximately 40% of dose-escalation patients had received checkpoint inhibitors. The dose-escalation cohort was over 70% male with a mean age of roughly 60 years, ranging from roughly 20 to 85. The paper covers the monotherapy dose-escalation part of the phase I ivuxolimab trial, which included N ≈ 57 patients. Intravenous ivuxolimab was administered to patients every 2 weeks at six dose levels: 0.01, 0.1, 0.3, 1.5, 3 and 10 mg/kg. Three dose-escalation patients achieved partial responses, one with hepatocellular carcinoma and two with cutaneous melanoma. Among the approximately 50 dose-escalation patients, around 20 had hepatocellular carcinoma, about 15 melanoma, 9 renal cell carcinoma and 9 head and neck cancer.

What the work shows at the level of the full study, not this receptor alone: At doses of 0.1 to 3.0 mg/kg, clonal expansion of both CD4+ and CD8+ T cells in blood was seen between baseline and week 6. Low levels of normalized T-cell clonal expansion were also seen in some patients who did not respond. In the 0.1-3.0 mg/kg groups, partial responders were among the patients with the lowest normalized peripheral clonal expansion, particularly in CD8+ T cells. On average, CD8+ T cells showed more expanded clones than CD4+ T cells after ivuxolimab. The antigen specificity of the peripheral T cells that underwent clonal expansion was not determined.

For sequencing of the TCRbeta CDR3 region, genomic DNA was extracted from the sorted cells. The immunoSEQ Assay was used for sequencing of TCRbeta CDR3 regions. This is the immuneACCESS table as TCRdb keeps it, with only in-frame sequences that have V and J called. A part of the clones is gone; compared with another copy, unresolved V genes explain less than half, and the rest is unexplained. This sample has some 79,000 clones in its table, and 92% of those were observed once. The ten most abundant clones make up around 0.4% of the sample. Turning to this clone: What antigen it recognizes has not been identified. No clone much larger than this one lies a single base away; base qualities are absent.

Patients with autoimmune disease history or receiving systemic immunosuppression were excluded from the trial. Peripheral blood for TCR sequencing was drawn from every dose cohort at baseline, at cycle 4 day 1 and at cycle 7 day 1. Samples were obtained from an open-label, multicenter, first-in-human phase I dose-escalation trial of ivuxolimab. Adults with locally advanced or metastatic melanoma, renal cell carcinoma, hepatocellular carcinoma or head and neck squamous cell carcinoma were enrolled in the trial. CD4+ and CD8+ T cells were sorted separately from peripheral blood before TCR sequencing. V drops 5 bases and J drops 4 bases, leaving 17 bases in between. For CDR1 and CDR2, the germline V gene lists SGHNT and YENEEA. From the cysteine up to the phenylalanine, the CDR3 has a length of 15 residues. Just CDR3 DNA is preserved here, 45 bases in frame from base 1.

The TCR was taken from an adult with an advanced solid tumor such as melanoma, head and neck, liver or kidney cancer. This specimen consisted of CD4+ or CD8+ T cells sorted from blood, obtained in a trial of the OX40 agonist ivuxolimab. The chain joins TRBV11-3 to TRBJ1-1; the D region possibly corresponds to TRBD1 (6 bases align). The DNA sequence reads TGTGCCAGCAGCCGACTTACAGGGATTAGCACTGAAGCTTTCTTT. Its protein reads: CASSRLTGISTEAFF.